A selection of T cell receptor beta chains follows, all from one sample in a study of blood T cells in healthy people across ages. TCRdb re-called the 5' RACE reads with MiXCR, one entry per CDR3 protein. The repertoire has some 850,000 distinct CDR3 sequences, more than 25% of them found once; the top ten carry over 2.5%. This same sample was also taken into another study, of T cells of mothers and their children.

Sequencing used blood. All receptors come from a boy aged 5-17 years in good health. The CDR3 runs from the conserved cysteine through the conserved F or W. The D gene is left open where the match is weak. Size values are once, few and many counts, or a class for expanded clones, and some rows have none.

TRBJ1-1,.,few,TRBV6-1,CASSEGFTKGDTEAFF,TGTGCCAGCAGTGAAGGTTTTACCAAAGGGGACACTGAAGCTTTCTTT
TRBJ2-1,.,.,TRBV20-1,CSALGLGYNEQFF,TGCAGTGCGCTGGGACTTGGATACAATGAGCAGTTCTTC
TRBJ2-3,TRBD2,few,TRBV10-3,CAISDGSGRTTDTQYF,TGTGCCATCAGTGATGGAAGCGGGAGGACCACAGATACGCAGTATTTT
TRBJ1-3,.,few,TRBV6-6,CASRGFKDSGNTIYF,TGTGCCAGCCGTGGATTCAAGGACTCAGGAAACACCATATATTTT
TRBJ2-7,.,.,TRBV3-1,CASSQSRDTEQYF,TGTGCCAGCAGCCAAAGTCGGGACACCGAGCAGTACTTC
TRBJ2-1,.,few,TRBV2,CAMGEVYDEQFF,TGTGCTATGGGGGAGGTTTATGATGAGCAGTTCTTC
TRBJ1-4,.,few,TRBV5-1,CASSAGGYEKLFF,TGCGCCAGCAGCGCGGGAGGGTACGAAAAACTGTTTTTT
TRBJ2-7,TRBD1,few,TRBV24-1,CATSDPGTGAYEQYF,TGTGCCACCAGTGACCCCGGGACAGGTGCCTACGAGCAGTACTTC
TRBJ1-5,.,few,TRBV12-3/TRBV12-4,CASSRGGNSNQPQHF,TGTGCCAGCAGTAGAGGAGGGAATAGCAATCAGCCCCAGCATTTT
TRBJ2-7,.,.,TRBV9,CASSVVADRYEQYF,TGTGCCAGCAGCGTAGTTGCAGACCGATACGAGCAGTACTTC
TRBJ1-4,.,.,TRBV7-2,CASSLGFRSLEKLFF,TGTGCCAGCAGCTTAGGTTTCAGGAGCCTTGAAAAACTGTTTTTT